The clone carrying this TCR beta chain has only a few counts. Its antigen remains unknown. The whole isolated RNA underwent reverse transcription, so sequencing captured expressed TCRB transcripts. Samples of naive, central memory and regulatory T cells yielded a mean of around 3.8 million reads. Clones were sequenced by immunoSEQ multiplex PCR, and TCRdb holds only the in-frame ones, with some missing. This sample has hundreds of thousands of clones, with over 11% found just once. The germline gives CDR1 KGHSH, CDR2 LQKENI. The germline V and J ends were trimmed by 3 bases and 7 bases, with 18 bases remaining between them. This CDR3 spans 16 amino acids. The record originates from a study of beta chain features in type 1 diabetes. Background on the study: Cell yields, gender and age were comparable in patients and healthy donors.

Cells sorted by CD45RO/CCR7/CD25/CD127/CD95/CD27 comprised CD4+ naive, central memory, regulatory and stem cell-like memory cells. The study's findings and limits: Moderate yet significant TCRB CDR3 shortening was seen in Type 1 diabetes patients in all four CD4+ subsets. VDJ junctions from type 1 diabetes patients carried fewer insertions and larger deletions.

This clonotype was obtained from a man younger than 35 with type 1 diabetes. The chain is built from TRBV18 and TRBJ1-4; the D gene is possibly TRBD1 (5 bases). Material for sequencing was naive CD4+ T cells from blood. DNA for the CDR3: TGTGCCAGCTCACCCTCCGGAGGGACGATCCGTGAAAAACTGTTTTTT. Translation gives CASSPSGGTIREKLFF. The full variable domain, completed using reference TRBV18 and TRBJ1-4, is NAGVMQNPRHLVRRRGQEARLRCSPMKGHSHVYWYRQLPEEGLKFMVYLQKENIIDESGMPKERFSAEFPKEGPSILRIQQVVRGDSAAYFCASSPSGGTIREKLFFGSGTQLSVL.